A selection of T cell receptor beta chains follows, all from one sample in a study of blood T cell repertoires in COVID-19. This table comes from immunoSEQ multiplex PCR, and its TCRdb copy is limited to in-frame clones, with some not included. This table holds 60,000 to 75,000 clones, more than 75% found once. Sequencing was carried out using peripheral blood. Receptors originate from a woman in her sixties with acute or convalescent COVID-19. CDR3s include the opening cysteine and the closing phenylalanine or tryptophan.

J	V	CDR3
TRBJ2-7	TRBV19	CASSIQRGASYEQYF
TRBJ2-1	TRBV3-1/TRBV3-2	CASSQLRLAGMGYNEQFF
TRBJ2-5	TRBV12-3/TRBV12-4	CASSLGMETQYF
TRBJ2-5	TRBV5-4	CASSLQRGSLETQYF
TRBJ2-2	TRBV6-4	CASRREGAGELFF
TRBJ2-4	TRBV24-1	CATSDQGQTNIQYF
TRBJ2-3	TRBV5-1	CASSLVGGYTDTQYF
TRBJ2-2	TRBV12-3/TRBV12-4	CASSNTNTGELFF
TRBJ1-5	TRBV13	CASSSRGREGNQPQHF
TRBJ2-3	TRBV19	CASSKVRGSSTDTQYF
TRBJ2-3	TRBV7-2	CASSPPGLAMGDTQYF
TRBJ2-1	TRBV7-2	CASSRARGNEQFF
TRBJ1-1	TRBV14	CASSQDFRGNTEAFF
TRBJ2-1	TRBV13	CASRETSGYNEQFF
TRBJ1-3	TRBV2	CASSRGLGNTIYF